This entry lists 22 T cell receptor beta chains sequenced from one sample in a study of blood T cell repertoires in COVID-19 (dated by TCRdb to 2018 to 2020). Receptor amplification or capture employed the immunoSEQ multiplex PCR assay. The table was pulled from immuneACCESS by TCRdb, which kept in-frame rearrangements only. Such tables lose some clones; where checked, under half of the loss comes from unresolved V genes, and the rest has no known cause. The sample table contains about 340,000 clones; only one count was recorded for about nine tenths of them. The top ten clonotypes cover about 7% of the sample. The sample comprised peripheral blood. The receptors come from a woman in her 70s with COVID-19, enrolled during active disease.

This rearrangement joins TRBV7-3 to TRBJ1-5; D remains ambiguous. The CDR3 has 16 residues. Looked up from germline, CDR1 is SGHTA and CDR2 is FQGTGA. Deletions cut 5 bases from V and 1 base from J, with 15 bases between. The CDR3 DNA follows: TGTGCCAGCAGCCCCGCCCGATACTGGAGCAATCAGCCCCAGCATTTT. Amino acid sequence: CASSPARYWSNQPQHF.

The J gene is TRBJ1-5, the V gene TRBV7-2; maybe TRBD1 (5 bases). The CDR3 has 14 residues. V gave up 8 bases and J gave up 6 bases, with 17 bases separating them. Germline-derived CDR1 and CDR2 are SGHTA and FQGNSA. The CDR3 reads CASSRGGPSQPQHF. The CDR3, as DNA: TGTGCCAGCTCGCGGGGGGGACCCAGTCAGCCCCAGCATTTT. The complete variable domain, with remaining parts taken from reference TRBV7-2 and TRBJ1-5, reads GAGVSQSPSNKVTEKGKDVELRCDPISGHTALYWYRQSLGQGLEFLIYFQGNSAPDKSGLPSDRFSAERTGGSVSTLTIQRTQQEDSAVYLCASSRGGPSQPQHFGDGTRLSIL.

V usage is TRBV5-6 and J usage is TRBJ2-1, with D maybe TRBD2 (6 bases). CDR1 SGHDT and CDR2 YYEEEE come from the germline V gene. The V and J ends lost 0 bases and 6 bases respectively, with 13 bases between them. The CDR3 is made up of 15 amino acids. The CDR3 loop reads CASSLGVGRGNEQFF. The CDR3 bases are TGTGCCAGCAGCTTGGGAGTGGGGCGGGGCAATGAGCAGTTCTTC.

This chain links TRBV5-3 with TRBJ1-6, with D perhaps matching TRBD1 (5 bases). TRBV5-3 is known as an ORF, though its function is uncertain. The V and J ends lost 3 bases and 10 bases respectively, with 20 bases between them. This CDR3 contains 16 residues. The chain's CDR3 is CARSSILGPFWSPLHF. The DNA of the CDR3 is TGTGCCAGAAGCTCAATATTGGGGCCTTTTTGGTCACCCCTCCACTTT.

The rearrangement uses TRBV24-1 and TRBJ1-5; 7 bases line up with TRBD1. The CDR3 contains 20 residues. The V segment lost 0 bases and the J segment 0 bases; nucleotides outside the gene matches: 13. Germline values: CDR1 KGHDR, CDR2 SFDVKD. CDR3 in amino acids: CATSDLPYWTGDYSNQPQHF. The CDR3 DNA reads TGTGCCACCAGTGATTTGCCCTACTGGACAGGTGACTATAGCAATCAGCCCCAGCATTTT.

This chain uses TRBV29-1 with TRBJ2-7; 12 bases fit TRBD1. With 7 bases clipped from V and 7 bases from J, the junction kept 14 bases outside the gene matches. Germline V CDR1 and CDR2: SQVTM, ANQGSEA. The CDR3 is 15 residues long. The CDR3 here is CSASDRDRGRGEQYF. The CDR3 coding sequence is TGCAGCGCCTCGGACCGGGACAGGGGGCGAGGGGAGCAGTACTTC.

This clone occurred once. CDR3 region: CASSRSGTFHTGELFF. Written as DNA, the CDR3 is TGTGCCAGCAGTCGTTCCGGGACATTTCACACCGGGGAGCTGTTTTTT. The chain uses TRBV28 and TRBJ2-2, with D possibly matching TRBD1 (6 bases). Between the trimmed V and J ends, which lost 5 bases and 3 bases, there was a span of 16 bases. The CDR3 length is 16 residues. Germline CDR1 is MDHEN and CDR2 is SYDVKM.

The V call is TRBV6-6, the J call TRBJ2-7; 7 bases agree with TRBD1. V shed 2 bases, J shed 3 bases, and the junction held 1 base outside the gene matches. The CDR3 loop spans 13 amino acids. CDR1 is MNHNY and CDR2 is SVGAGI in the germline V gene (reference sequence). CDR3 sequence: CASSYQGDYEQYF. In nucleotides, the CDR3 is TGTGCCAGCAGTTACCAGGGGGACTACGAGCAGTACTTC.

J is TRBJ1-5 and V is TRBV2; 11 bases agree with TRBD1. CDR3 length equals 15 residues. J was trimmed by 4 bases and V by 5 bases; bases with no gene match: 4. Germline CDR1 is SNHLY and CDR2 is FYNNEI. DNA of the CDR3: TGTGCCAGCAGTCTAGGGGACAGGGGGAATCAGCCCCAGCATTTT. This encodes CASSLGDRGNQPQHF.

The chain uses TRBV9 and TRBJ2-1, with no clear D. Germline V lookup: CDR1 SGDLS, CDR2 YYNGEE. This CDR3 is 18 amino acids long. The V end lost 0 bases, the J end lost 0 bases, and 16 bases lay between the germline ends. CDR3 bases: TGTGCCAGCAGCGTAGCGAGCATGAGGTTTTCCTCCTACAATGAGCAGTTCTTC. Protein sequence: CASSVASMRFSSYNEQFF.

J is TRBJ2-5 and V is TRBV6-5; tentative D call: TRBD1 (6 bases). The CDR3 covers 15 residues. The germline gives CDR1 MNHEY, CDR2 SVGAGI. V gave up 6 bases and J gave up 1 base, with 15 bases separating them. The CDR3 loop is CASRRTGNLQETQYF. CDR3 bases: TGTGCCAGCAGACGTACAGGGAACCTCCAAGAGACCCAGTACTTC.

The genes are TRBV19 and TRBJ1-6, with 8 nucleotides matching TRBD1. V was pared by 5 bases and J by 7 bases, with 4 bases of the junction left unmatched. The CDR3 contains 14 residues. Germline-derived CDR1 and CDR2 are LNHDA and SQIVND (reference sequence). The CDR3 coding sequence is TGTGCCAGTAGTTTGGGACAGGCAAATTCACCCCTCCACTTT. This codes for CASSLGQANSPLHF.

V and J are TRBV7-9 and TRBJ1-3; D call uncertain. The CDR3 sequence is 14 residues long. Germline V CDR1 and CDR2: SEHNR, FQNEAQ (reference sequence). Trimming removed 5 bases from V and 7 bases from J, with 15 bases in between. CDR3 region: CASSPPWGGNTIYF. DNA of the CDR3: TGTGCCAGCAGCCCCCCCTGGGGAGGGAACACCATATATTTT.

The chain carries TRBV2 and TRBJ1-6, with D possibly matching TRBD1 (6 bases). The CDR3 has 16 amino acids. Germline V lookup: CDR1 SNHLY, CDR2 FYNNEI. V dropped 0 bases and J dropped 9 bases, with 15 bases sitting between them. DNA for the CDR3: TGTGCCAGCAGTGAAGCGGATCCAGGGGCCGGTTCACCCCTCCACTTT. Translation: CASSEADPGAGSPLHF. The full variable domain, in which reference TRBV2 and TRBJ1-6 provide the parts outside the CDR3, is EPEVTQTPSHQVTQMGQEVILRCVPISNHLYFYWYRQILGQKVEFLVSFYNNEISEKSEIFDDQFSVERPDGSNFTLKIRSTKLEDSAMYFCASSEADPGAGSPLHFGNGTRLTVT.

V gene TRBV18 combines with J gene TRBJ2-3; D remains unclear. V was clipped by 5 bases and J by 0 bases, with 6 bases between them. Germline CDR1 and CDR2: KGHSH and LQKENI. This CDR3 contains 13 residues. In nucleotides, the CDR3 is TGTGCCAGCTCAAAACAGAGCACAGATACGCAGTATTTT. The encoded protein is CASSKQSTDTQYF.

This clone came up once. The genes are TRBV12-5 and TRBJ1-4, with 8 bases matching TRBD1. The CDR3 contains 14 residues. CDR1 is LGHNT, CDR2 FRNRAP, per germline. The ends lost 7 bases at V and 0 bases at J; junction bases unmatched: 1. CDR3 residues: CASAGGATNEKLFF. DNA for the CDR3: TGTGCTAGTGCAGGGGGCGCAACTAATGAAAAACTGTTTTTT.

This chain uses TRBV5-3 with TRBJ1-3; D remains unclear. TRBV5-3 is an ORF, with its function uncertain. This CDR3 is 12 amino acids long. V lost 2 bases to trimming and J lost 7 bases, with 7 bases between them. For the CDR3, the DNA is TGTGCCAGAAGCTTCCCTCTGAACACCATATATTTT. Protein product: CARSFPLNTIYF.

Here the CDR3 DNA reads TGTGCCAGCAGATACAGGGGGATCAATGAAAAACTGTTTTTT. This sequence encodes CASRYRGINEKLFF. The chain uses TRBV6-5 and TRBJ1-4; 8 bases are a match to TRBD1. Germline V CDR1 and CDR2: MNHEY, SVGAGI. This CDR3 region has 14 residues. The ends lost 6 bases at V and 5 bases at J; junction bases unmatched: 5.

This clone was picked up a small number of times. The gene calls are TRBV4-1 and TRBJ1-1; perhaps TRBD1 as D (6 bases). V shed 1 base and J shed 5 bases, with 14 bases lying between them. Germline V gene sequence: CDR1 MGHRA, CDR2 YSYEKL. CDR3 length: 15 residues. The CDR3 here is CASSQADSRGTEAFF. In DNA form, the CDR3 reads TGCGCCAGCAGCCAAGCCGACAGTAGGGGGACTGAAGCTTTCTTT.

The V and J genes are TRBV9 and TRBJ1-1; D gene uncertain. This CDR3 has 14 residues. The V gene lost 2 bases and the J gene lost 6 bases, with 14 bases spanning the gap. Looked up from germline, CDR1 is SGDLS and CDR2 is YYNGEE. CDR3 in amino acids: CASSVDLPPAEAFF. As DNA, the CDR3 is TGTGCCAGCAGCGTTGATCTACCGCCGGCTGAAGCTTTCTTT.

The chain links TRBV2 to TRBJ2-2; 7 nucleotides align to TRBD1. Germline CDR1 reads SNHLY; CDR2 reads FYNNEI. This CDR3 comprises 15 residues. V lost 2 bases to trimming and J lost 5 bases; unmatched junction nucleotides: 5. DNA of the CDR3: TGTGCCAGCAGTGAAACAGGGGATGGGACCGGGGAGCTGTTTTTT. Encoded protein: CASSETGDGTGELFF. The full variable domain, with the rest looked up from reference TRBV2 and TRBJ2-2, is EPEVTQTPSHQVTQMGQEVILRCVPISNHLYFYWYRQILGQKVEFLVSFYNNEISEKSEIFDDQFSVERPDGSNFTLKIRSTKLEDSAMYFCASSETGDGTGELFFGEGSRLTVL.

The chain carries TRBV27 and TRBJ1-2; TRBD1 aligns across 7 bases. The CDR3 is 13 residues long. V was pared by 4 bases and J by 8 bases, with 7 bases of the junction left unmatched. CDR1 is MNHEY, CDR2 SMNVEV, per germline (reference sequence). The DNA for the CDR3 is TGTGCCAGCAGTTACAGGGGAGTGCGGGGCTACACCTTC. Amino acid sequence: CASSYRGVRGYTF.